These 20 T cell receptor beta chains share one sample of origin, sequenced in a study of cytotoxic CD8 clonotypes in ibrutinib-treated CLL. Generated by immunoSEQ multiplex PCR, the TCRdb table keeps only in-frame clones and is missing some. The table has some 140,000 clones, 80% to 95% seen once; the top ten hold 10% to 14%. This material consisted of PBMCs, taken after 12 months of ibrutinib treatment. The receptors come from a human donor with chronic lymphocytic leukemia.

This clone was picked up a small number of times. This chain links TRBV2 with TRBJ1-1; TRBD1 aligns across 10 bases. In germline, CDR1 is SNHLY, CDR2 FYNNEI. CDR3 length equals 15 residues. The J segment lost 1 base and the V segment lost 4 bases, leaving 3 bases of the junction unmatched. CDR3 region: CASSGDRGRNTEAFF. The CDR3, as DNA: TGTGCCAGCAGTGGGGACAGGGGACGGAACACTGAAGCTTTCTTT.

The chain employs TRBV19 and TRBJ1-1, with TRBD1 matching 8 bases. Per the germline V gene, CDR1 is LNHDA and CDR2 is SQIVND (reference sequence). J lost 0 bases, V lost 3 bases, and 3 bases had no gene match. The CDR3 length is 15 residues. The CDR3: CASSIDRGLNTEAFF. CDR3 DNA sequence: TGTGCCAGTAGTATCGACAGGGGCCTGAACACTGAAGCTTTCTTT.

This clone was seen once. The chain is built from TRBV4-3 and TRBJ2-1, with unresolved D. Germline CDR1 reads LGHNA; CDR2 reads YSLEER. Trimming took 0 bases from V and 6 from J, leaving 15 bases between them. The CDR3 contains 16 residues. The CDR3 bases are TGCGCCAGCAGCCAAGATCCCGGATTCTTTGTCAATGAGCAGTTCTTC. This translates into CASSQDPGFFVNEQFF.

The chain uses TRBV7-9 and TRBJ1-1, with TRBD1 identical over 7 bases. The CDR3 has 14 amino acids. The V and J ends lost 5 bases and 6 bases, in that order; junction bases with no gene match: 9. From germline, CDR1 is SEHNR and CDR2 FQNEAQ (reference sequence). CDR3 residues: CASSLRQGNPEAFF. Here the CDR3 DNA reads TGTGCCAGCAGCCTCCGACAGGGTAATCCTGAAGCTTTCTTT.

The chain combines TRBV6-6 with TRBJ2-2; perhaps TRBD2 as D (6 bases). CDR1 MNHNY and CDR2 SVGAGI come from the germline V gene (reference sequence). This CDR3 region has 16 residues. The V gene lost 10 bases and the J gene lost 4 bases, with 22 bases spanning the gap. As DNA, the CDR3 is TGTGCCACCGACCCCAGGAGGGAGTCCTTCACCGGGGAGCTGTTTTTT. It is translated as CATDPRRESFTGELFF.

This sequence joins TRBV15 and TRBJ1-3; the D is unclear. CDR1 and CDR2 (germline): LNHNV, YYDKDF (reference sequence). This CDR3 is 15 amino acids long. The V end was cut by 0 bases, the J end by 2 bases, with 8 bases between. The CDR3 DNA reads TGTGCCACCAGCAGAGATCCCTTCCCTGGAAACACCATATATTTT. Encoded protein: CATSRDPFPGNTIYF.

This chain uses TRBV19 with TRBJ1-4; no clear D. This CDR3 is built from 14 residues. Germline CDR1 LNHDA, CDR2 SQIVND (reference sequence). V was pared by 7 bases and J by 8 bases, with 17 bases between. The CDR3: CASMGWDPWEKLFF. The CDR3 DNA reads TGTGCCAGTATGGGATGGGATCCGTGGGAAAAACTGTTTTTT. The whole variable domain, filled in from reference TRBV19 and TRBJ1-4, reads DGGITQSPKYLFRKEGQNVTLSCEQNLNHDAMYWYRQDPGQGLRLIYYSQIVNDFQKGDIAEGYSVSREKKESFPLTVTSAQKNPTAFYLCASMGWDPWEKLFFGSGTQLSVL.

The chain has TRBV6-6 and TRBJ2-1, with D uncertain. The CDR3 runs 12 residues. Germline values: CDR1 MNHNY, CDR2 SVGAGI (reference sequence). V was cut by 0 bases and J by 7 bases, with 4 bases left in between. The CDR3 here is CASSYSANEQFF. For the CDR3, the DNA is TGTGCCAGCAGTTACTCAGCTAATGAGCAGTTCTTC.

The chain uses TRBV5-5 and TRBJ2-2; D is perhaps TRBD1 (6 bases). Germline V gene sequence: CDR1 SGHKS, CDR2 YYEKEE (reference sequence). Trimming cost V 4 bases and J 1 base, with 8 bases left between them. The CDR3 extends over 14 amino acids. For the CDR3, the DNA is TGTGCCAGCAGCCCGGGACAGAACACCGGGGAGCTGTTTTTT. Translated, it gives CASSPGQNTGELFF.

Comment on this clone: Other DNA sequences from this sample encode an identical CDR3 as well. V is TRBV28 and J is TRBJ1-2, with D uncertain. This CDR3 comprises 13 residues. V gave up 2 bases and J gave up 2 bases, with 6 bases separating them. Germline-derived CDR1 and CDR2 are MDHEN and SYDVKM. CDR3 in DNA: TGTGCCAGCAGTTTAGATGGGAACTATGGCTACACCTTC. Translated: CASSLDGNYGYTF.

The rearrangement links TRBV7-3 to TRBJ2-1, with 13 bases lining up with TRBD2. This CDR3 has 16 amino acids. V lost 5 bases, J lost 8 bases, and 9 bases stayed unmatched. CDR1 SGHTA and CDR2 FQGTGA come from the germline V gene. CDR3 sequence reads: CASSLGGTSGTDEQFF. The CDR3 DNA is TGTGCCAGCAGCCTAGGGGGGACTAGCGGGACAGATGAGCAGTTCTTC.

The chain employs TRBV2 and TRBJ2-7; D unclear. The CDR3 runs 15 residues. Germline-derived CDR1 and CDR2 are SNHLY and FYNNEI. V gave up 0 bases and J gave up 3 bases, with 12 bases separating them. CDR3 protein: CASSEAVAVLYEQYF. The CDR3 DNA is TGTGCCAGCAGTGAAGCGGTGGCTGTCCTCTACGAGCAGTACTTC.

The V gene is TRBV27, the J gene TRBJ2-4; D possibly corresponds to TRBD1 (5 bases). The ends were cut back, 1 base at V and 2 bases at J, with 12 bases in the middle. Germline lookup yields CDR1 MNHEY and CDR2 SMNVEV (reference sequence). The length of the CDR3 is 16 residues. In DNA form, the CDR3 reads TGTGCCAGCAGTTTATGGGCAGGGTTGTCCAAAAACATTCAGTACTTC. Protein: CASSLWAGLSKNIQYF.

This rearrangement joins TRBV29-1 to TRBJ2-3; D unresolved. Germline loops: CDR1 SQVTM, CDR2 ANQGSEA. The V and J ends lost 4 bases and 3 bases respectively, with 8 bases between them. CDR3 length equals 12 residues. The CDR3 protein is CSVGALTDTQYF. CDR3 nucleotide sequence: TGCAGCGTTGGGGCGTTAACAGATACGCAGTATTTT.

The V and J genes are TRBV19 and TRBJ2-5, with D maybe TRBD2 (5 bases). Per the germline V gene, CDR1 is LNHDA and CDR2 is SQIVND (reference sequence). The CDR3 runs 14 residues. With 6 bases removed from V and 5 bases from J, the gap between germline ends came to 16 bases. The CDR3 region is CASRREPASETQYF. The DNA of the CDR3 is TGTGCCAGTAGACGGGAACCCGCCTCGGAGACCCAGTACTTC.

This chain uses TRBV29-1 with TRBJ2-7; maybe TRBD1 (6 bases). Germline loops: CDR1 SQVTM, CDR2 ANQGSEA. CDR3 size: 14 residues. Trimming stripped 4 bases from V and 2 bases from J, with 15 bases between. The CDR3 DNA follows: TGCAGCGTTGTGTGGCAGGGGCTTGCCTACGAGCAGTACTTC. Translation: CSVVWQGLAYEQYF.

The V call is TRBV2, the J call TRBJ2-7, with D possibly being TRBD1 or TRBD2 (5 bases each). Germline-derived CDR1 and CDR2 are SNHLY and FYNNEI. The CDR3 covers 11 residues. V gave up 7 bases and J gave up 6 bases, with 10 bases separating them. The CDR3 bases are TGTGCCAGCACCTCGGGGCTCGAGCAGTACTTC. It encodes CASTSGLEQYF.

The rearrangement uses TRBV7-3 and TRBJ2-3; 7 positions match TRBD1. V was pared by 2 bases and J by 4 bases, with 3 bases of the junction left unmatched. The CDR3 length is 14 residues. Per the germline V gene, CDR1 is SGHTA and CDR2 is FQGTGA. CDR3: CASSLLGGPDTQYF. As DNA, the CDR3 is TGTGCCAGCAGCTTACTAGGGGGCCCAGATACGCAGTATTTT.

This chain links TRBV5-1 with TRBJ1-4; no definite D call. The CDR3 totals 14 residues. Trimming shortened V by 3 bases and J by 5 bases, and 11 bases separated the two germline ends. Germline V gene sequence: CDR1 SGHRS, CDR2 YFSETQ. The chain's CDR3 is CASSSAGWNEKLFF. CDR3 bases: TGCGCCAGCAGCTCGGCGGGGTGGAATGAAAAACTGTTTTTT.

V gene TRBV5-1 combines with J gene TRBJ1-1; maybe TRBD1 (5 bases). This CDR3 has 15 residues. Germline-derived CDR1 and CDR2 are SGHRS and YFSETQ. Trimming pared 4 bases from V and 2 bases from J, leaving 15 bases between. The CDR3 loop reads CASSISRDPNTEAFF. The CDR3 DNA is TGCGCCAGCAGCATAAGCCGGGACCCCAACACTGAAGCTTTCTTT.